Here is one TCR beta chain with its context. These data come from a study of blood T cell repertoires in COVID-19. Overall study: The cDNA or gDNA used as material had been derived from T cells, B-cell-depleted T cells, or PBMCs.

Participants were aged about 18 to 89 years from roughly 26 US areas. Symptom resolution, clearance, or two negative PCRs marked donors in Cohort 3 as recovered. Method: immunoSEQ multiplex PCR; TCRdb's copy keeps in-frame clones and lacks some. The sample yields around 250,000 clones, 80% to 85% seen once. Sequencing was carried out using PBMCs or T cells enriched from blood (not recorded which). The clonotype comes from a man aged 50 to 60 who had recovered from COVID-19.

The CDR3 DNA is TGTGCCAGCAGTTATCCGGGGGGACACGAGCAGTACTTC. Its translation: CASSYPGGHEQYF. The chain employs TRBV6-2 or TRBV6-3 and TRBJ2-7, with TRBD2 matching over 7 bases. Germline CDR1 is MNHEY and CDR2 is SVGEGT. Trimming at V came to 3 bases and at J to 5 bases, leaving 4 bases not matched to a gene. The CDR3 loop spans 13 amino acids.